These 31 T cell receptor beta chains came from one sample sequenced in a study of OX40 agonist ivuxolimab in advanced cancers. Generated by immunoSEQ multiplex PCR, the TCRdb table keeps only in-frame clones and is missing some. Here the sample spans roughly 62,000 clones, 84% being singletons. This specimen was CD4+ or CD8+ T cells sorted from blood, taken in a trial of the OX40 agonist ivuxolimab. These receptors all come from an adult with an advanced solid tumor such as melanoma, head and neck, liver or kidney cancer.

The rearrangement joins TRBV7-8 to TRBJ1-2; D is perhaps TRBD1 (6 bases). V dropped 4 bases and J dropped 2 bases, with 11 bases sitting between them. Germline lookup yields CDR1 SGHVS and CDR2 FQNEAQ. The CDR3 contains 14 residues. In DNA, the CDR3 is TGTGCCAGCAGCTGGGGGCACATAAACTATGGCTACACCTTC. Amino acid sequence: CASSWGHINYGYTF.

CDR3 amino acids: CASSLRGGNQPQHF. The DNA of the CDR3 is TGTGCCAGCAGTTTGCGGGGAGGCAATCAGCCCCAGCATTTT. The rearrangement joins TRBV28 to TRBJ1-5; no firm D call. This CDR3 has 14 amino acids. Between the trimmed V and J ends, which lost 3 bases and 2 bases, there was a span of 8 bases. CDR1 and CDR2 (germline): MDHEN, SYDVKM.

The V call is TRBV19, the J call TRBJ2-3; D remains ambiguous. The CDR3 covers 14 residues. V shed 2 bases and J shed 0 bases, with 6 bases lying between them. Per germline, CDR1 LNHDA and CDR2 SQIVND (reference sequence). The CDR3 spells CASSISRSTDTQYF. The CDR3 DNA is TGTGCCAGTAGTATAAGCCGTAGCACAGATACGCAGTATTTT.

The V call is TRBV28, the J call TRBJ1-1; D might be TRBD1 (5 bases). The CDR3 is 13 amino acids. Germline V gene lookup returns CDR1 MDHEN and CDR2 SYDVKM. The CDR3 sequence: CATGQRRNTEAFF. The DNA for the CDR3 is TGTGCTACAGGTCAACGGAGAAACACTGAAGCTTTCTTT.

The chain is built from TRBV19 and TRBJ1-1; D not certain. Per germline, CDR1 LNHDA and CDR2 SQIVND (reference sequence). This CDR3 region has 13 residues. V was shortened by 11 bases and J by 0 bases, with 13 bases between the two germline ends. CDR3 in amino acids: CASGRAVNTEAFF. The DNA for the CDR3 is TGTGCCTCGGGTCGAGCGGTGAACACTGAAGCTTTCTTT.

This clone came up once. The genes are TRBV11-2 and TRBJ1-4, with a tentative D call TRBD1 (5 bases). Trimming stripped 1 base from V and 8 bases from J, with 14 bases between. CDR3 size: 15 residues. CDR1 is SGHAT, CDR2 FQNNGV, per germline. The CDR3 bases are TGTGCCAGCAGCTTAGGGGGGATAGGGAGAGAAAAACTGTTTTTT. Residues: CASSLGGIGREKLFF.

This sequence joins TRBV18 and TRBJ2-7; D may match TRBD1 or TRBD2 (7 bases each). There are 16 residues in the CDR3. Between the trimmed V and J ends, which lost 1 base and 0 bases, there was a span of 13 bases. CDR1 is KGHSH, CDR2 LQKENI, per germline. This CDR3 reads CASSPRGRGGSYEQYF. CDR3 sequence (DNA): TGTGCCAGCTCACCACGTGGCAGGGGGGGCTCCTACGAGCAGTACTTC.

The chain carries TRBV7-2 and TRBJ1-3; unclear D gene. Trimming shortened V by 2 bases and J by 0 bases, and 5 bases separated the two germline ends. The CDR3 spans 14 residues. In germline, CDR1 is SGHTA, CDR2 FQGNSA. CDR3 protein: CASSLRFSGNTIYF. The CDR3 region has the DNA TGTGCCAGCAGCTTACGGTTCTCTGGAAACACCATATATTTT.

The genes are TRBV7-2 and TRBJ1-1; 9 bases are a match to TRBD1. V shed 3 bases and J 0 bases; nucleotides not matched to a gene: 5. The germline V gene has CDR1 SGHTA and CDR2 FQGNSA. The CDR3 runs to 16 residues. CDR3 amino acids: CASSLGQGSMNTEAFF. CDR3 DNA sequence: TGTGCCAGCAGCTTGGGACAGGGAAGCATGAACACTGAAGCTTTCTTT.

The chain uses TRBV6-1 and TRBJ2-5; 7 bases align to TRBD1. CDR3 length: 13 residues. V trimming: 6 bases; J trimming: 4 bases; junction bases outside the gene matches: 5. Germline V gives CDR1 MNHNS, CDR2 SASEGT. The DNA of the CDR3 is TGTGCCAGCAGGAAGACAGGGCCAGAGACCCAGTACTTC. Translated: CASRKTGPETQYF.

The chain recombines TRBV4-2 with TRBJ2-3, with D uncertain. The germline V gene has CDR1 LGHNA and CDR2 YNFKEQ. Trimming took off 4 bases at V and 3 bases at J, with 8 bases between the two ends. CDR3 length: 13 residues. CDR3 protein: CASSPLRTDTQYF. As DNA, the CDR3 is TGTGCCAGCAGCCCACTCCGAACAGATACGCAGTATTTT.

The rearrangement uses TRBV7-2 and TRBJ2-7, with a tentative D call TRBD2 (5 bases). Trimming took 4 bases from V and 3 from J, leaving 16 bases between them. Germline V CDR1 and CDR2: SGHTA, FQGNSA. The CDR3 covers 15 residues. The CDR3 coding sequence is TGTGCCAGCAGCTCCGATCCTAGCAGGAGCTACGAGCAGTACTTC. It translates to CASSSDPSRSYEQYF.

CDR3 DNA sequence: TGTGCCAGCAGCCACCAGCGAATGCGGGCGGTGAGGGCCCCGAACACTGAAGCTTTCTTT. This gives the protein CASSHQRMRAVRAPNTEAFF. The rearrangement links TRBV6-7 to TRBJ1-1; no definite D call. TRBV6-7 is labeled an ORF, and its function is uncertain. V shed 6 bases and J shed 1 base, with 30 bases lying between them. The CDR3 contains 20 residues.

V is TRBV19 and J is TRBJ2-7; D perhaps matches TRBD1 (6 bases). CDR1 and CDR2 from the germline V gene are LNHDA and SQIVND (reference sequence). V lost 0 bases to trimming and J lost 3 bases, with 9 bases between them. The CDR3 has 14 residues. As DNA, the CDR3 is TGTGCCAGTAGTATAGATGACAGGAACTACGAGCAGTACTTC. This sequence encodes CASSIDDRNYEQYF.

This sequence joins TRBV28 and TRBJ1-2, with a tentative D call TRBD1 (5 bases). The CDR3 contains 15 residues. CDR1 is MDHEN, CDR2 SYDVKM, per germline. V was trimmed by 8 bases and J by 0 bases, leaving 16 bases between them. In DNA, the CDR3 is TGTGCCAGCGGCCGGAAGGGGCGACCTAACTATGGCTACACCTTC. This gives the protein CASGRKGRPNYGYTF.

This clone showed up just once. The chain carries TRBV6-1 and TRBJ1-6; 8 positions agree with TRBD1. CDR3 length: 14 amino acids. CDR1 MNHNS and CDR2 SASEGT come from the germline V gene. After removal of 4 bases from V and 8 bases from J, the junction contained 4 bases not matched to a gene. This CDR3 reads CASSATGVDSPLHF. The DNA of the CDR3 is TGTGCCAGCAGTGCGACAGGGGTGGATTCACCCCTCCACTTT.

J is TRBJ2-5 and V is TRBV28; the D is unclear. The germline V and J ends were trimmed by 5 bases and 3 bases, with 16 bases remaining between them. The CDR3 has 15 amino acids. Germline assignment: CDR1 MDHEN and CDR2 SYDVKM. Written as DNA, the CDR3 is TGTGCCAGCAGTCTTGAGGCTACCTGGGAAGAGACCCAGTACTTC. It specifies CASSLEATWEETQYF.

This chain uses TRBV19 with TRBJ1-5; D is possibly TRBD1 (5 bases). CDR3 size: 16 residues. Trimming cost V 6 bases and J 9 bases, with 24 bases left between them. Germline V gene sequence: CDR1 LNHDA, CDR2 SQIVND (reference sequence). CDR3 DNA sequence: TGTGCCAGTAGATATACACGCGGGGCCTCGGTTTTGCCCCAGCATTTT. This translates into CASRYTRGASVLPQHF.

This clone was seen a few times. CDR3 loop: CASSTQDTPLEQYF. CDR3 nucleotide sequence: TGTGCCAGTAGTACCCAGGACACGCCGCTCGAGCAGTACTTC. The chain carries TRBV19 and TRBJ2-7; perhaps TRBD1 as D (5 bases). This CDR3 is 14 amino acids long. Looked up from germline, CDR1 is LNHDA and CDR2 is SQIVND (reference sequence). V was clipped by 4 bases and J by 6 bases, with 16 bases between them.

The J gene is TRBJ1-2, the V gene TRBV9, with a weak D call TRBD1 (6 bases). Germline V gene sequence: CDR1 SGDLS, CDR2 YYNGEE. V was shortened by 0 bases and J by 4 bases, with 7 bases between the two germline ends. The CDR3 spans 13 residues. The CDR3 reads CASSVGGGYGYTF. The CDR3 nucleotides read TGTGCCAGCAGCGTAGGAGGGGGCTATGGCTACACCTTC.

This clone was detected only once. CDR3 DNA sequence: TGTGCCAGCAGCTTGGCCTGGGGTGGTGAGCAGTTCTTC. It codes for CASSLAWGGEQFF. This rearrangement joins TRBV5-8 to TRBJ2-1, with unresolved D. Between the trimmed V and J ends, which lost 0 bases and 9 bases, there was a span of 10 bases. Germline-derived CDR1 and CDR2 are SGHTS and YDEGEE. The CDR3 sequence is 13 residues long.

This clone was seen once. The chain couples TRBV5-1 to TRBJ2-3; 7 positions agree with TRBD2. After removal of 5 bases from V and 1 base from J, the junction contained 13 bases not matched to a gene. The CDR3 runs 17 residues. Germline V CDR1 and CDR2: SGHRS, YFSETQ. The CDR3 nucleotides are TGCGCCAGCAGTGCGGTCGGTAGCGGGCCCGGCACAGATACGCAGTATTTT. This translates into CASSAVGSGPGTDTQYF.

The rearrangement uses TRBV7-9 and TRBJ2-3; a possible D gene is TRBD2 (5 bases). Germline V CDR1 and CDR2: SEHNR, FQNEAQ (reference sequence). The V end was cut by 5 bases, the J end by 5 bases, with 20 bases between. CDR3 length equals 16 residues. This CDR3 is CASSPGRLASGDTQYF. Here the CDR3 DNA reads TGTGCCAGCAGCCCAGGTAGGCTAGCAAGTGGAGATACGCAGTATTTT.

The J gene is TRBJ2-3, the V gene TRBV9; no clear D. V was cut by 2 bases and J by 2 bases, with 15 bases left in between. The CDR3 is made up of 16 amino acids. Germline values: CDR1 SGDLS, CDR2 YYNGEE. The CDR3: CASSVKSGYLTDTQYF. The CDR3, as DNA: TGTGCCAGCAGCGTTAAATCCGGCTACCTCACAGATACGCAGTATTTT.

J is TRBJ2-2 and V is TRBV4-2; TRBD2 matches at 8 bases. The germline V gene encodes CDR1 LGHNA and CDR2 YNFKEQ. The V segment lost 0 bases and the J segment 0 bases; nucleotides outside the gene matches: 9. CDR3 length equals 19 residues. Here the CDR3 DNA reads TGTGCCAGCAGCCAAGATAAGCGGGGGAACGCCCCGAACACCGGGGAGCTGTTTTTT. It codes for CASSQDKRGNAPNTGELFF.

This clone was found a few times. The chain couples TRBV7-9 to TRBJ2-7, with D perhaps TRBD2 (5 bases). Germline V gene sequence: CDR1 SEHNR, CDR2 FQNEAQ (reference sequence). V was clipped by 5 bases and J by 2 bases, with 16 bases between them. This CDR3 has 15 residues. CDR3 coding DNA: TGTGCCAGCAGCCCAGTCGGGGATGTCACCTACGAGCAGTACTTC. Translating gives CASSPVGDVTYEQYF.

The chain is built from TRBV19 and TRBJ1-6; 7 positions match TRBD1. Trimming took 1 base from V and 5 from J; bases not matched to a gene: 5. Looked up from germline, CDR1 is LNHDA and CDR2 is SQIVND (reference sequence). The CDR3 sequence is 16 residues long. CDR3 coding DNA: TGTGCCAGTAGTATAGTTCAGGGGGTTAATAATTCACCCCTCCACTTT. This sequence encodes CASSIVQGVNNSPLHF.

The chain recombines TRBV5-8 with TRBJ2-7; D could derive from TRBD1 or TRBD2 (5 bases each). CDR1 is SGHTS, CDR2 YDEGEE, per germline. This CDR3 has 15 amino acids. The ends were cut back, 1 base at V and 5 bases at J, with 16 bases in the middle. The CDR3 nucleotides are TGTGCCAGCAGCTTGTTGGCCAGGAGAGGGGACGAGCAGTACTTC. The encoded protein is CASSLLARRGDEQYF.

The chain employs TRBV15 and TRBJ2-1; 10 bases align to TRBD2. The CDR3 has 19 residues. J gave up 4 bases and V 1 base, and 13 bases lay outside the gene matches. Germline V gene lookup returns CDR1 LNHNV and CDR2 YYDKDF (reference sequence). The CDR3 loop reads CATSRGLAGATLGYNEQFF. Written as DNA, the CDR3 is TGTGCCACCAGCAGAGGGCTAGCGGGGGCCACCTTGGGGTACAATGAGCAGTTCTTC.

J is TRBJ1-1 and V is TRBV15; the match to TRBD1 covers 8 bases. With V trimmed by 1 base and J by 10 bases, 8 bases remained unmatched. This CDR3 comprises 14 residues. Germline CDR1 reads LNHNV; CDR2 reads YYDKDF (reference sequence). Here the CDR3 reads CATSRGTGLRLAFF. The CDR3 DNA reads TGTGCCACCAGCAGAGGGACAGGGCTCCGCTTAGCTTTCTTT.

Here the CDR3 DNA reads TGTGCCAGCAGTGCCCTGGGGGGGACAGGGACCTCCTATAATTCACCCCTCCACTTT. As protein: CASSALGGTGTSYNSPLHF. This chain uses TRBV6-1 with TRBJ1-6; 9 bases fit TRBD1. V was clipped by 4 bases and J by 0 bases; unmatched bases: 10. This CDR3 is 19 amino acids long. CDR1 and CDR2 from the germline V gene are MNHNS and SASEGT.